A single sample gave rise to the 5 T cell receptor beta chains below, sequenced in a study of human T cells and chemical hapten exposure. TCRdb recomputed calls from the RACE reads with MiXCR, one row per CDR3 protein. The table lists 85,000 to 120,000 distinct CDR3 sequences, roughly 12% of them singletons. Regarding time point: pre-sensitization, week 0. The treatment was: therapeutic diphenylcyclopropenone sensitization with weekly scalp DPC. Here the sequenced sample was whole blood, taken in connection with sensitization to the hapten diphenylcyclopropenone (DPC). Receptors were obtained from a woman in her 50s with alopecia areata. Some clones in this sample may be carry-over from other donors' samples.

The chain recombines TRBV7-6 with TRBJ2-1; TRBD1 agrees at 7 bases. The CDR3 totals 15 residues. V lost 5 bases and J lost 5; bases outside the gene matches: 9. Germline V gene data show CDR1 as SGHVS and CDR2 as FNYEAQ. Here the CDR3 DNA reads TGTGCCAGCAGCGTTGAGACAGGGTTTAACAATGAGCAGTTCTTC. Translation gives CASSVETGFNNEQFF.

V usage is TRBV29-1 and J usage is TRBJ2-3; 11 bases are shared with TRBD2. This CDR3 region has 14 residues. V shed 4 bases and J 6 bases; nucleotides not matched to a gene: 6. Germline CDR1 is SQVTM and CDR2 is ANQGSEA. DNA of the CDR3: TGCAGCGTTGGCGGGACTAGCGGAAGCGATACGCAGTATTTT. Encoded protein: CSVGGTSGSDTQYF.

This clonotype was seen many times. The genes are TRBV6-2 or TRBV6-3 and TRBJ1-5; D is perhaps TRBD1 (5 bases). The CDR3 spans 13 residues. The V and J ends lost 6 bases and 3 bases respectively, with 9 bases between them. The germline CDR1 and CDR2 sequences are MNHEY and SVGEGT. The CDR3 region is CASRWDSNQPQHF. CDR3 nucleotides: TGTGCCAGCAGGTGGGACTCCAATCAGCCCCAGCATTTT.

The CDR3 nucleotides read TGCAGCGTTGCCCGGGGAGAAAAACTGTTTTTT. This translates into CSVARGEKLFF. The V gene is TRBV29-1, the J gene TRBJ1-4; D gene unclear. The CDR3 has 11 amino acids. Trimming left V 4 bases short and J 8 bases short, with 8 bases between. Germline V gene sequence: CDR1 SQVTM, CDR2 ANQGSEA.

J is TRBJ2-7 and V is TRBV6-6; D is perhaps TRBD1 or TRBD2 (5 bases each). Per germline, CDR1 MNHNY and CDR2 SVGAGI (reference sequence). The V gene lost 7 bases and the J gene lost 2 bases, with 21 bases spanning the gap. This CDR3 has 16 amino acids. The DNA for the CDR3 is TGTGCCAGCAAAGGGACCCCGGGCCCCGGGGCCTACGAGCAGTACTTC. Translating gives CASKGTPGPGAYEQYF.